Below, one T cell receptor (beta chain) is given with its context. The source of the sample is a study of blood T cell repertoires in COVID-19. Study in general: Sites across the United States, Italy and Spain contributed samples from acute and convalescent COVID-19.

Germline V gives CDR1 SGHKS, CDR2 YYEKEE (reference sequence). Trimming took 1 base from V and 0 from J, leaving 7 bases between them. The CDR3 sequence is 14 residues long. Libraries were prepared by immunoSEQ multiplex PCR; TCRdb keeps only in-frame clonotypes and omits some of them. The data show about 200,000 clones, with about 80% seen just once and about 7.8% held by the top ten. Sequencing was performed on peripheral blood. The origin of this receptor is a woman aged 60-75 years with COVID-19, enrolled during active disease. The V gene is TRBV5-5, the J gene TRBJ1-1; D call uncertain. This CDR3 is CASSLWQLNTEAFF. In DNA, the CDR3 is TGTGCCAGCAGCTTGTGGCAGTTGAACACTGAAGCTTTCTTT.